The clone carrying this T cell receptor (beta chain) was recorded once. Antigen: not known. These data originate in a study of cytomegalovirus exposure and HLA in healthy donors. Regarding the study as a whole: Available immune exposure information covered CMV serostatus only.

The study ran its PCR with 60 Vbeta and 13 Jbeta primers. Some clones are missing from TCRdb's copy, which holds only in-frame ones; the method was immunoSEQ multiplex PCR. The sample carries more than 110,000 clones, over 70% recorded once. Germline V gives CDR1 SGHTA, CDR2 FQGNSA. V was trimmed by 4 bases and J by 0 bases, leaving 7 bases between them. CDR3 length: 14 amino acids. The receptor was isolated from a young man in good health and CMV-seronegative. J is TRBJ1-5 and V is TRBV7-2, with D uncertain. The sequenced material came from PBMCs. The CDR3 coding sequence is TGTGCCAGCAGCTACACAAGTAGCAATCAGCCCCAGCATTTT. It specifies CASSYTSSNQPQHF.